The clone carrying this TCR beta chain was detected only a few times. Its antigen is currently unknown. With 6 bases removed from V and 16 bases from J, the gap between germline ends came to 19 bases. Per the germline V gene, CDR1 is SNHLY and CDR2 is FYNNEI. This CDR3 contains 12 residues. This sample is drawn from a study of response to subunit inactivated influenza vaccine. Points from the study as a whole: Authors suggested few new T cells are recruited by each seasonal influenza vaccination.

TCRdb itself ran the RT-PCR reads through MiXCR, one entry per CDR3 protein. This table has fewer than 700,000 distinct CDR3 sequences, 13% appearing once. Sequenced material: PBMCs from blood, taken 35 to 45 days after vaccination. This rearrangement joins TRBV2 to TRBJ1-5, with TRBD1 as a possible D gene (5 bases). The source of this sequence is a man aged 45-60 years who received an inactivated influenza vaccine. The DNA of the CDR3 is TGTGCCAGCAGGATCGGGACGGCCGAGGCTCATTTT. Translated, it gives CASRIGTAEAHF.